A single sample gave rise to the 19 T cell receptor beta chains below, sequenced in a study of control samples from healthy donors and cancer patients. Some clones are missing from TCRdb's copy, which holds only in-frame ones; the method was immunoSEQ multiplex PCR. The data hold around 75,000 clones, with 84% observed a single time. The sequenced sample consisted of blood. All receptors derive from a man over 45 in good health.

Only one count was recorded for this clone. The chain combines TRBV7-3 with TRBJ2-1, with TRBD2 matching over 7 bases. The CDR3 totals 12 residues. Unmatched junction bases numbered 7, after V lost 5 bases and J lost 12 bases. Germline assignment: CDR1 SGHTA and CDR2 FQGTGA. The CDR3 region is CASSLQRGRQFF. The DNA for the CDR3 is TGTGCCAGCAGCCTTCAGCGGGGTAGGCAGTTCTTC.

V and J are TRBV4-1 and TRBJ1-3; D call uncertain. V lost 0 bases and J lost 0, with 6 bases in between. This CDR3 region has 15 residues. Germline V gene data show CDR1 as MGHRA and CDR2 as YSYEKL. In DNA form, the CDR3 reads TGCGCCAGCAGCCAAGATCAGAGCTCTGGAAACACCATATATTTT. This encodes CASSQDQSSGNTIYF.

This chain joins TRBV15 and TRBJ2-7; D is ambiguous. Germline V gene data show CDR1 as LNHNV and CDR2 as YYDKDF (reference sequence). This CDR3 spans 17 amino acids. Trimming stripped 5 bases from V and 6 bases from J, with 26 bases between. As DNA, the CDR3 is TGTGCCACCAGCGGCCAAGATGAGACCGGGTCCCTATCCGAGCAGTACTTC. The encoded protein is CATSGQDETGSLSEQYF.

The chain recombines TRBV11-2 with TRBJ2-1, with D possibly matching TRBD1 (5 bases). The V end was cut by 1 base, the J end by 3 bases, with 7 bases between. The CDR3 sequence is 14 residues long. The germline V gene has CDR1 SGHAT and CDR2 FQNNGV. The CDR3 nucleotides read TGTGCCAGCAGCTTAGGAACAGGCTACAATGAGCAGTTCTTC. As protein: CASSLGTGYNEQFF.

V usage is TRBV5-1 and J usage is TRBJ2-1, with 13 bases identical to TRBD2. From germline, CDR1 is SGHRS and CDR2 YFSETQ. Germline trimming cut 4 bases from V and 5 bases from J; bases unmatched to any gene: 6. This CDR3 has 16 residues. The CDR3 DNA follows: TGCGCCAGCAGCCCCCGGACTAGCGGGAGCCACAATGAGCAGTTCTTC. Amino acid sequence: CASSPRTSGSHNEQFF.

V and J are TRBV7-2 and TRBJ1-5, with D tentatively TRBD1 (6 bases). Trimming removed 1 base at V and 7 bases at J, with 11 bases between. The CDR3 sequence is 14 residues long. Germline values: CDR1 SGHTA, CDR2 FQGNSA. CDR3: CASSLGGARQPQHF. The CDR3 DNA is TGTGCCAGCAGCTTAGGGGGGGCTAGGCAGCCCCAGCATTTT.

The chain joins TRBV7-6 to TRBJ2-7, with TRBD2 as a possible D gene (6 bases). The ends were cut back, 0 bases at V and 7 bases at J, with 16 bases in the middle. Germline assignment: CDR1 SGHVS and CDR2 FNYEAQ. The CDR3 has 15 residues. The DNA of the CDR3 is TGTGCCAGCAGCTTAGCTAGCGGCCCCAGTGTGGAGCAGTACTTC. Protein product: CASSLASGPSVEQYF.

Turning to this clone: The junction departs from germline at one end; a sequencing error may be responsible. V and J are TRBV5-1 and TRBJ1-5, with 7 bases matching TRBD1. The CDR3 has 14 residues. CDR1 SGHRS and CDR2 YFSETQ come from the germline V gene. The CDR3 nucleotides are TGCACCAGCAGCTTGGTCACAGGGGATCAGCCCCAGCATTTT. Amino acid sequence: CTSSLVTGDQPQHF.

The chain carries TRBV3-1 (or the pseudogene TRBV3-2) and TRBJ2-4, with D tentatively TRBD1 (5 bases). V was trimmed by 0 bases and J by 2 bases, leaving 17 bases between them. The CDR3 contains 18 residues. Germline V lookup: CDR1 LGHDT, CDR2 YNNKEL (reference sequence). The CDR3 loop reads CASSQDSGLGVSKNIQYF. The CDR3 coding sequence is TGTGCCAGCAGCCAAGATTCAGGGTTGGGTGTGTCCAAAAACATTCAGTACTTC.

The V gene is TRBV6-5, the J gene TRBJ1-6, with D unresolved. The CDR3 runs to 12 residues. Per germline, CDR1 MNHEY and CDR2 SVGAGI. V shed 4 bases and J shed 9 bases, with 7 bases lying between them. The CDR3 sequence is CASSLEGSPLHF. The DNA of the CDR3 is TGTGCCAGCAGTTTAGAGGGTTCACCCCTCCACTTT.

This chain's CDR3 is CASSLAAGENSPLHF. Written as DNA, the CDR3 is TGCGCCAGCAGCTTGGCCGCGGGGGAGAATTCACCCCTCCACTTT. The chain recombines TRBV5-1 with TRBJ1-6; TRBD1 is a possible D gene (5 bases). V was shortened by 0 bases and J by 7 bases, with 11 bases between the two germline ends. The CDR3 contains 15 residues. The germline V gene encodes CDR1 SGHRS and CDR2 YFSETQ.

CDR3 amino acids: CSVEGRGRYEQYF. Here the CDR3 DNA reads TGCAGCGTTGAAGGCAGGGGGAGATACGAGCAGTACTTC. The genes are TRBV29-1 and TRBJ2-7; 7 bases match TRBD1. The germline CDR1 and CDR2 sequences are SQVTM and ANQGSEA. The CDR3 runs 13 residues. After removal of 1 base from V and 4 bases from J, the junction contained 4 bases not matched to a gene.

At least ten counts were recorded for this clone. CDR3 bases: TGCAGTGCTAGTCTGGTAGCGGGAGGGGTTGGGGAGCTGTTTTTT. As protein: CSASLVAGGVGELFF. The rearrangement joins TRBV20-1 to TRBJ2-2; 11 bases line up with TRBD2. CDR3 size: 15 residues. Germline CDR1 reads DFQATT; CDR2 reads SNEGSKA (reference sequence). J gave up 8 bases and V 3 bases, and 8 bases lay outside the gene matches.

The V and J genes are TRBV5-4 and TRBJ1-1; 7 bases are a match to TRBD1. Germline assignment: CDR1 SGHNT and CDR2 YYREEE (reference sequence). The CDR3 totals 15 residues. The ends lost 4 bases at V and 5 bases at J; junction bases unmatched: 11. CDR3 residues: CASSRAAGGVTEAFF. The CDR3 DNA reads as TGTGCCAGCAGCCGTGCAGCAGGGGGAGTAACTGAAGCTTTCTTT.

In its sample, this clone was seen many times. The chain joins TRBV29-1 to TRBJ2-7, with a tentative D call TRBD1 (5 bases). The CDR3 spans 13 residues. From germline, CDR1 is SQVTM and CDR2 ANQGSEA. Between the trimmed V and J ends, which lost 1 base and 2 bases, there was a span of 9 bases. CDR3 amino acids: CSVEAQGTYEQYF. In nucleotides, the CDR3 is TGCAGCGTTGAAGCCCAGGGAACCTACGAGCAGTACTTC.

V usage is TRBV6-2 or TRBV6-3 and J usage is TRBJ1-5; TRBD1 matches 9 bases. CDR3 length: 18 amino acids. The J segment lost 0 bases and the V segment lost 2 bases, leaving 8 bases of the junction unmatched. Per the germline V gene, CDR1 is MNHEY and CDR2 is SVGEGT. CDR3 nucleotides: TGTGCCAGCAGTTACACAACGGGACAGGGAACTAGCAATCAGCCCCAGCATTTT. Translating it yields CASSYTTGQGTSNQPQHF.

The chain is built from TRBV2 and TRBJ1-2; D uncertain. V gave up 3 bases and J gave up 4 bases, with 9 bases separating them. The CDR3 totals 13 residues. Per germline, CDR1 SNHLY and CDR2 FYNNEI. CDR3 DNA: TGTGCCAGCAGTGAGGAAGTGGGCTATGGCTACACCTTC. It codes for CASSEEVGYGYTF.

This sequence joins TRBV19 and TRBJ2-1, with 8 positions matching TRBD2. With 6 bases clipped from V and 5 bases from J, the junction kept 6 bases outside the gene matches. Germline CDR1 LNHDA, CDR2 SQIVND (reference sequence). The CDR3 is made up of 14 amino acids. Here the CDR3 reads CASRDGTRHNEQFF. Here the CDR3 DNA reads TGTGCCAGTAGAGACGGGACTAGACACAATGAGCAGTTCTTC.

This chain links TRBV6-5 with TRBJ1-6; D is perhaps TRBD1 (5 bases). The germline V gene has CDR1 MNHEY and CDR2 SVGAGI. The CDR3 sequence is 16 residues long. Trimming removed 0 bases at V and 2 bases at J, with 8 bases between. CDR3 bases: TGTGCCAGCAGTTACTCCGGCAGGGCCTATAATTCACCCCTCCACTTT. Its protein is CASSYSGRAYNSPLHF.